The 30 T cell receptor beta chains given below trace back to one sample, sequenced in a study of response to subunit inactivated influenza vaccine. TCRdb redid the calling of the RT-PCR reads with MiXCR, one entry per CDR3 protein. The table lists hundreds of thousands of distinct CDR3 sequences, around a sixth of them singletons. The sequencing used PBMCs from blood, collected about 12 days after vaccination. Receptors originate from a man in his fifties or sixties who received an inactivated influenza vaccine.

The gene calls are TRBV29-1 and TRBJ2-3; 10 positions match TRBD2. Germline trimming cut 4 bases from V and 2 bases from J; bases unmatched to any gene: 6. The CDR3 contains 15 residues. The germline V gene has CDR1 SQVTM and CDR2 ANQGSEA. CDR3 residues: CSVVKAGGPTDTQYF. The CDR3 DNA is TGCAGCGTTGTGAAAGCGGGAGGGCCCACAGATACGCAGTATTTT.

The gene calls are TRBV15 and TRBJ2-5; the D gene is possibly TRBD2 (6 bases). Trimming cost V 0 bases and J 5 bases, with 10 bases left between them. CDR1 and CDR2 (germline): LNHNV, YYDKDF (reference sequence). The CDR3 loop spans 14 amino acids. The CDR3: CATSRDLGRETQYF. In nucleotides, the CDR3 is TGTGCCACCAGCAGAGATCTGGGGAGGGAGACCCAGTACTTC. Together with reference TRBV15 and TRBJ2-5, the CDR3 gives the full variable domain: DAMVIQNPRYQVTQFGKPVTLSCSQTLNHNVMYWYQQKSSQAPKLLFHYYDKDFNNEADTPDNFQSRRPNTSFCFLDIRSPGLGDTAMYLCATSRDLGRETQYFGPGTRLLVL.

This CDR3 reads CASSGRLEDEQYF. The DNA for the CDR3 is TGTGCCAGCAGCGGAAGACTAGAGGATGAGCAGTACTTC. V gene TRBV9 combines with J gene TRBJ2-7, with D possibly being TRBD2 (6 bases). Trimming pared 3 bases from V and 7 bases from J, leaving 14 bases between. The CDR3 totals 13 residues. Looked up from germline, CDR1 is SGDLS and CDR2 is YYNGEE.

The V gene is TRBV6-1, the J gene TRBJ1-5; D is unclear. Germline CDR1 and CDR2: MNHNS and SASEGT. Trimming left V 4 bases short and J 1 base short, with 8 bases between. The CDR3 is made up of 14 amino acids. The chain's CDR3 is CASSVYGSNQPQHF. In DNA, the CDR3 is TGTGCCAGCAGTGTCTACGGGAGCAATCAGCCCCAGCATTTT.

This clonotype was detected a few times. The chain is built from TRBV9 and TRBJ2-7, with 7 nucleotides matching TRBD1. This CDR3 comprises 16 residues. Trimming at V came to 4 bases and at J to 0 bases, leaving 10 bases not matched to a gene. In germline, CDR1 is SGDLS, CDR2 YYNGEE. The CDR3 DNA reads TGTGCCAGCAGCCAAACGACAGGGCGAACCTCCTACGAGCAGTACTTC. Translation gives CASSQTTGRTSYEQYF.

There are a few counts of this clonotype. The V gene is TRBV6-5, the J gene TRBJ2-6, with D uncertain. The length of the CDR3 is 18 residues. Germline CDR1 is MNHEY and CDR2 is SVGAGI. Deletions cut 2 bases from V and 4 bases from J, with 18 bases between. The CDR3 DNA reads as TGTGCCAGCAGTTACGTGTCAGCCGGGCCTCTAGGGGCCAACGTCCTGACTTTC. The encoded protein is CASSYVSAGPLGANVLTF.

This clonotype occurred many times. This chain uses TRBV7-3 with TRBJ2-1; 7 bases line up with TRBD1. The CDR3 extends over 13 amino acids. V gave up 5 bases and J gave up 3 bases; unmatched junction bases: 1. Germline-derived CDR1 and CDR2 are SGHTA and FQGTGA. The CDR3 nucleotides are TGTGCCAGCAGCCCAGGGGGCTACAATGAGCAGTTCTTC. Translating gives CASSPGGYNEQFF.

V and J are TRBV19 and TRBJ2-2; 7 bases fit TRBD2. The CDR3 spans 15 residues. Trimming removed 4 bases from V and 3 bases from J; junction bases left unmatched: 5. Germline CDR1 reads LNHDA; CDR2 reads SQIVND (reference sequence). Here the CDR3 DNA reads TGTGCCAGTAGTAAAAGGGACTACTACACCGGGGAGCTGTTTTTT. Its protein product is CASSKRDYYTGELFF. Using reference TRBV19 and TRBJ2-2 for the parts outside the CDR3, the full variable domain is DGGITQSPKYLFRKEGQNVTLSCEQNLNHDAMYWYRQDPGQGLRLIYYSQIVNDFQKGDIAEGYSVSREKKESFPLTVTSAQKNPTAFYLCASSKRDYYTGELFFGEGSRLTVL.

The J gene is TRBJ2-7, the V gene TRBV15, with D possibly TRBD2 on 5 matching bases. With 1 base removed from V and 7 bases from J, the gap between germline ends came to 11 bases. CDR1 LNHNV and CDR2 YYDKDF come from the germline V gene (reference sequence). The CDR3 is 13 amino acids. The CDR3 spells CATSRVRVGEQYF. In DNA, the CDR3 is TGTGCCACCAGCAGAGTGAGGGTCGGGGAGCAGTACTTC. The whole variable domain, remainder taken from reference TRBV15 and TRBJ2-7, is DAMVIQNPRYQVTQFGKPVTLSCSQTLNHNVMYWYQQKSSQAPKLLFHYYDKDFNNEADTPDNFQSRRPNTSFCFLDIRSPGLGDTAMYLCATSRVRVGEQYFGPGTRLTVT.

The sample holds a few counts of this clonotype. This chain joins TRBV3-1 and TRBJ1-1; D is perhaps TRBD1 (5 bases). Germline V gene data show CDR1 as LGHDT and CDR2 as YNNKEL (reference sequence). The V gene lost 2 bases and the J gene lost 3 bases, with 7 bases spanning the gap. The CDR3 extends over 13 amino acids. CDR3 region: CASSQIQDTEAFF. In DNA form, the CDR3 reads TGTGCCAGCAGCCAAATACAGGACACTGAAGCTTTCTTT.

The rearrangement uses TRBV12-3 or TRBV12-4 and TRBJ2-5, with D perhaps assigned TRBD1 or TRBD2 (5 bases each). V dropped 6 bases and J dropped 7 bases, with 15 bases sitting between them. The CDR3 totals 13 residues. The CDR3 reads CASSGGQPGTQYF. In DNA, the CDR3 is TGTGCCAGCAGCGGAGGACAACCCGGGACCCAGTACTTC.

This clonotype has just a few counts. This chain joins TRBV5-1 and TRBJ1-5; the D is unclear. The CDR3 contains 17 residues. From germline, CDR1 is SGHRS and CDR2 YFSETQ. V lost 1 base to trimming and J lost 8 bases, with 22 bases between them. CDR3 sequence (DNA): TGCGCCAGCAGCTTGACTGTGGGAAGGGTCCCTTTGAAGCCCCAGCATTTT. Translated: CASSLTVGRVPLKPQHF.

This clonotype has at least ten counts. The genes are TRBV24-1 and TRBJ2-5; 8 bases are shared with TRBD1. The germline V gene has CDR1 KGHDR and CDR2 SFDVKD. This CDR3 has 13 residues. The ends lost 3 bases at V and 7 bases at J; junction bases unmatched: 3. As DNA, the CDR3 is TGTGCCACCAGTGATAAACAGGGGGGGACCCAGTACTTC. This translates into CATSDKQGGTQYF.

This sequence joins TRBV3-1 and TRBJ2-7, with 9 bases matching TRBD2. J gave up 2 bases and V 1 base, and 3 bases lay outside the gene matches. CDR3 length: 15 amino acids. Germline assignment: CDR1 LGHDT and CDR2 YNNKEL (reference sequence). CDR3 DNA: TGTGCCAGCAGCCAAGGAGGCGGGGGGGCCTACGAGCAGTACTTC. This translates into CASSQGGGGAYEQYF.

A few counts support this clonotype. This chain links TRBV20-1 with TRBJ2-7; 7 nucleotides align to TRBD2. This CDR3 region has 14 residues. The ends lost 2 bases at V and 2 bases at J; junction bases unmatched: 6. Germline CDR1 reads DFQATT; CDR2 reads SNEGSKA (reference sequence). CDR3 DNA: TGCAGTGCTAGAAAGCCTAGCGGAACCTACGAGCAGTACTTC. It is translated as CSARKPSGTYEQYF.

The CDR3 bases are TGTGCCAGCAGCCCCGGGGGGACCTACACAGATACGCAGTATTTT. Residues: CASSPGGTYTDTQYF. The rearrangement uses TRBV14 and TRBJ2-3; 7 bases line up with TRBD2. The CDR3 length is 15 residues. Unmatched junction bases numbered 6, after V lost 4 bases and J lost 2 bases. Per germline, CDR1 SGHDN and CDR2 FVKESK. The entire variable domain, with the rest obtained from reference TRBV14 and TRBJ2-3, is as follows: EAGVTQFPSHSVIEKGQTVTLRCDPISGHDNLYWYRRVMGKEIKFLLHFVKESKQDESGMPNNRFLAERTGGTYSTLKVQPAELEDSGVYFCASSPGGTYTDTQYFGPGTRLTVL.

The J gene is TRBJ1-1, the V gene TRBV6-5, with unresolved D. Per germline, CDR1 MNHEY and CDR2 SVGAGI. Trimming pared 2 bases from V and 6 bases from J, leaving 10 bases between. The CDR3 length is 13 residues. The CDR3 sequence is CASSYGGVPEAFF. The CDR3 bases are TGTGCCAGCAGTTACGGTGGGGTCCCTGAAGCTTTCTTT.

The J gene is TRBJ2-1, the V gene TRBV7-9; a weak D match, TRBD2 (6 bases). CDR3 length: 15 amino acids. Germline V CDR1 and CDR2: SEHNR, FQNEAQ (reference sequence). Trimming pared 5 bases from V and 4 bases from J, leaving 15 bases between. The DNA for the CDR3 is TGTGCCAGCAGCACCGATGGAGGGTTTTACAATGAGCAGTTCTTC. It encodes CASSTDGGFYNEQFF. Combining the CDR3 with reference TRBV7-9 and TRBJ2-1 gives the whole variable domain DTGVSQNPRHKITKRGQNVTFRCDPISEHNRLYWYRQTLGQGPEFLTYFQNEAQLEKSRLLSDRFSAERPKGSFSTLEIQRTEQGDSAMYLCASSTDGGFYNEQFFGPGTRLTVL.

This chain uses TRBV20-1 with TRBJ2-5; a possible D gene is TRBD2 (5 bases). The CDR3 runs 16 residues. The germline CDR1 and CDR2 sequences are DFQATT and SNEGSKA (reference sequence). Trimming took off 0 bases at V and 2 bases at J, with 16 bases between the two ends. The CDR3 here is CSARDTADSLQETQYF. In DNA, the CDR3 is TGCAGTGCTAGAGATACAGCGGACTCATTACAAGAGACCCAGTACTTC.

The sample holds a few counts of this clonotype. This chain joins TRBV7-2 and TRBJ2-7; the match to TRBD1 covers 8 bases. The CDR3 length is 14 residues. The ends lost 6 bases at V and 2 bases at J; junction bases unmatched: 6. Germline lookup yields CDR1 SGHTA and CDR2 FQGNSA. CDR3 coding DNA: TGTGCCAGCAGTAGGACAGGGCGCGCCTACGAGCAGTACTTC. This codes for CASSRTGRAYEQYF.

The V gene is TRBV6-1, the J gene TRBJ2-3; possibly TRBD2 for D (7 bases). Per the germline V gene, CDR1 is MNHNS and CDR2 is SASEGT. With 6 bases removed from V and 4 bases from J, the gap between germline ends came to 23 bases. CDR3 length: 17 residues. The CDR3 DNA follows: TGTGCCAGCAGAAAGATGGGGGGGCCTGGAGGGTCAGATACGCAGTATTTT. Protein: CASRKMGGPGGSDTQYF.

This clonotype was found a few times. The J gene is TRBJ2-6, the V gene TRBV28; D is unclear. Per germline, CDR1 MDHEN and CDR2 SYDVKM. The germline V and J ends were trimmed by 2 bases and 4 bases, with 12 bases remaining between them. The CDR3 covers 16 residues. CDR3 bases: TGTGCCAGCAGTTTAGACACACCGGTAGGGGCCAACGTCCTGACTTTC. Protein sequence: CASSLDTPVGANVLTF. Full variable domain (outside the CDR3, taken from reference TRBV28 and TRBJ2-6): DVKVTQSSRYLVKRTGEKVFLECVQDMDHENMFWYRQDPGLGLRLIYFSYDVKMKEKGDIPEGYSVSREKKERFSLILESASTNQTSMYLCASSLDTPVGANVLTFGAGSRLTVL.

The genes are TRBV29-1 and TRBJ2-1, with TRBD1 matching over 9 bases. This CDR3 is 15 amino acids long. Losses at the gene ends were 6 bases for V and 4 bases for J; bases not matched to a gene: 10. Germline lookup yields CDR1 SQVTM and CDR2 ANQGSEA. The CDR3 spells CSVERQGGLYNEQFF. The CDR3 DNA reads TGCAGCGTCGAGAGACAGGGGGGTTTGTACAATGAGCAGTTCTTC.

J is TRBJ2-5 and V is TRBV28; D is tentatively TRBD1 or TRBD2 (5 bases each). Trimming took off 5 bases at V and 1 base at J, with 11 bases between the two ends. The germline gives CDR1 MDHEN, CDR2 SYDVKM. CDR3 length: 14 amino acids. CDR3 loop: CASSHRGTQETQYF. In nucleotides, the CDR3 is TGTGCCAGCAGTCACCGAGGGACCCAAGAGACCCAGTACTTC.

This clonotype has a handful of counts. The V call is TRBV12-3 or TRBV12-4, the J call TRBJ1-1, with D unresolved. The length of the CDR3 is 13 residues. Trimming removed 6 bases from V and 6 bases from J, with 14 bases in between. Written as DNA, the CDR3 is TGTGCCAGCAGCCGGAGGGCGTACCCTGAAGCTTTCTTT. Translating gives CASSRRAYPEAFF.

This clonotype was detected a few times. The chain employs TRBV30 and TRBJ2-4, with 7 bases lining up with TRBD2. Germline values: CDR1 GTSNPN, CDR2 SVGIG (reference sequence). The CDR3 length is 20 residues. The V gene end was trimmed by 0 bases and the J gene end by 3 bases; junction bases not matched to a gene: 20. In nucleotides, the CDR3 is TGTGCCTGGAGTGTGGCCCCCGGAATAATCGAGCGGGACCGCAAAAACATTCAGTACTTC. Amino acids: CAWSVAPGIIERDRKNIQYF.

The rearrangement links TRBV12-3 or TRBV12-4 to TRBJ2-5; TRBD2 matches at 10 bases. With 8 bases clipped from V and 4 bases from J, the junction kept 10 bases outside the gene matches. The CDR3 spans 15 residues. The CDR3 region has the DNA TGTGCCAGCGGCCAGACCTGGACTAGCGGAGAGACCCAGTACTTC. Its translation is CASGQTWTSGETQYF.

This clonotype appeared a few times. This chain links TRBV20-1 with TRBJ2-2; D may be TRBD1 (5 bases). The CDR3 is 15 residues long. Trimming cost V 0 bases and J 4 bases, with 12 bases left between them. Germline V gives CDR1 DFQATT, CDR2 SNEGSKA (reference sequence). CDR3 coding DNA: TGCAGTGCTAGAGATCCTCAGGGCATCACCGGGGAGCTGTTTTTT. This sequence encodes CSARDPQGITGELFF.

This clonotype was counted only a few times. The rearrangement links TRBV4-3 to TRBJ2-5, with 8 positions matching TRBD2. CDR3 length: 17 amino acids. Per the germline V gene, CDR1 is LGHNA and CDR2 is YSLEER. With V trimmed by 4 bases and J by 1 base, 11 bases remained unmatched. Here the CDR3 DNA reads TGCGCCAGCAGCCCAGAGGGGGTAGCGGGGACCCAAGAGACCCAGTACTTC. Translating gives CASSPEGVAGTQETQYF.

This clonotype was seen many times. The V and J genes are TRBV6-6 and TRBJ1-5; D is uncertain. V was cut by 8 bases and J by 0 bases, with 8 bases left in between. Per germline, CDR1 MNHNY and CDR2 SVGAGI (reference sequence). The CDR3 is made up of 13 amino acids. CDR3 sequence (DNA): TGTGCCAGCGGGGTATATAGCAATCAGCCCCAGCATTTT. It codes for CASGVYSNQPQHF.